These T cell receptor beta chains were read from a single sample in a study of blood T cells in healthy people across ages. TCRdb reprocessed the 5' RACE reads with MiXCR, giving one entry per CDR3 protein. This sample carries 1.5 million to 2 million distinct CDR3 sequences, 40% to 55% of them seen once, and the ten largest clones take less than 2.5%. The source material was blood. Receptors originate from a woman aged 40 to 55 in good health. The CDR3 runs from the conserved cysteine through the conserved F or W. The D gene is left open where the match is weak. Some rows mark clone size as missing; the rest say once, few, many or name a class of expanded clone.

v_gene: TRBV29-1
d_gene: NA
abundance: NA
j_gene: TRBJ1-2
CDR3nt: TGCAGCGTTGATGGGCCCCTACCTACGGGCCTAGGCTATGGCTACACCTTC
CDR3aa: CSVDGPLPTGLGYGYTF

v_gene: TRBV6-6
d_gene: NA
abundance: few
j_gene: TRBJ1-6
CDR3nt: TGTGCCAGCAGTCACCGCAGGGAGTCCTATAATTCACCCCTCCACTTT
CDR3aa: CASSHRRESYNSPLHF

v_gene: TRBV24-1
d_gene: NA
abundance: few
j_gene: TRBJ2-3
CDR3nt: TGTGCCACCAGTGATTGGGGTGGGGGAATCACAGATACGCAGTATTTT
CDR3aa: CATSDWGGGITDTQYF

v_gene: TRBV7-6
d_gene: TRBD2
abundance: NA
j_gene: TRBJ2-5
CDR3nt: TGTGCCAGCAGCCCCAGCGGGGGGGCTTTGGATCAAGAGACCCAGTACTTC
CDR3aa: CASSPSGGALDQETQYF

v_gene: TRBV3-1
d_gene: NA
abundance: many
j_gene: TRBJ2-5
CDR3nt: TGTGCCAGCGAGGGTGTTGGAGAGACCCAGTACTTC
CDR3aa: CASEGVGETQYF

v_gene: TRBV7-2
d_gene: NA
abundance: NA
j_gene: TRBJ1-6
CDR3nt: TGTGCCAGCAGTATTAGTGGTGGATCACCCCTCCACTTT
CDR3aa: CASSISGGSPLHF

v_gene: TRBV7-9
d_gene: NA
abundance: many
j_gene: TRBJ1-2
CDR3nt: TGTGCCAGCAGCTTAGGGACAGTCTATGGCTACACCTTC
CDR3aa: CASSLGTVYGYTF

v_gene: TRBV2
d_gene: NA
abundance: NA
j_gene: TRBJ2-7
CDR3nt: TGTGCCACCTTGTCAGGGCCCGAGCAGTACTTC
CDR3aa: CATLSGPEQYF

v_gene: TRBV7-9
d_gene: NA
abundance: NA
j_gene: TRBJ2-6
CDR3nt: TGTGCCAGCAGCTTACAGGGTAGCGCTGGGGCCAACGTCCTGACTTTC
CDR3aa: CASSLQGSAGANVLTF

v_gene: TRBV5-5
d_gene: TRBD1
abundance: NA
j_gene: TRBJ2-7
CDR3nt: TGTGCCAGCAGTAGGGGACAGACCGAGCAGTACTTC
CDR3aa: CASSRGQTEQYF